The 19 T cell receptor beta chains in this list originate from one sample, sequenced in a study of blood T cells in healthy people across ages. Primed by a sample-barcoded 5' primer and a J-beta primer mix, a second PCR proceeded for about 7 to 12 cycles. TCRdb re-derived calls from the 5' RACE reads in MiXCR, one entry per CDR3 protein. The data contain about 570,000 distinct CDR3 sequences, over 25% of them singletons. These sequences were also reported in another study, on T cells of mothers and their children.

Sample: blood. The receptors were sampled from a boy under 10 years old in good health.

The V call is TRBV30, the J call TRBJ2-5; possibly TRBD2 for D (6 bases). The CDR3 loop spans 15 amino acids. Trimming took 0 bases from V and 5 from J, leaving 16 bases between them. CDR1 and CDR2 (germline): GTSNPN, SVGIG (reference sequence). The CDR3 is CAWSVGTGEGETQYF. CDR3 coding DNA: TGTGCCTGGAGTGTAGGGACGGGAGAGGGTGAGACCCAGTACTTC.

V usage is TRBV6-5 and J usage is TRBJ2-2, with 9 bases lining up with TRBD2. CDR1 is MNHEY, CDR2 SVGAGI, per germline. The CDR3 loop spans 17 amino acids. With 5 bases clipped from V and 8 bases from J, the junction kept 15 bases outside the gene matches. Here the CDR3 DNA reads TGTGCCAGCAGTCACCTATTGCGGGAGGGTACTTCGGGGGAGCTGTTTTTT. The encoded protein is CASSHLLREGTSGELFF.

This clonotype showed up just a few times. The rearrangement links TRBV6-2 or TRBV6-3 to TRBJ2-3; a weak D match, TRBD1 (5 bases). The length of the CDR3 is 17 residues. Per germline, CDR1 MNHEY and CDR2 SVGEGT. V gave up 5 bases and J gave up 2 bases, with 20 bases separating them. CDR3 sequence reads: CASSAWRQGTITDTQYF. CDR3 nucleotides: TGTGCCAGCAGTGCCTGGCGGCAGGGTACAATCACAGATACGCAGTATTTT.

V is TRBV12-3 or TRBV12-4 and J is TRBJ1-4; 10 bases agree with TRBD1. The CDR3 contains 14 residues. V trimming: 5 bases; J trimming: 12 bases; junction bases outside the gene matches: 9. For the CDR3, the DNA is TGTGCCAGCAGTGGGACAGGGGCGCGGTTGGAACTGTTTTTT. The encoded protein is CASSGTGARLELFF.

The V and J genes are TRBV4-3 and TRBJ2-5, with D possibly TRBD2 on 5 matching bases. Trimming left V 0 bases short and J 3 bases short, with 17 bases between. The CDR3 covers 17 residues. CDR1 is LGHNA and CDR2 is YSLEER in the germline V gene. In nucleotides, the CDR3 is TGCGCCAGCAGCCAAGATAAATTCGAGAAGCGGAAAGAGACCCAGTACTTC. Encoded protein: CASSQDKFEKRKETQYF.

For the CDR3, the DNA is TGTGCCTCGGACAGAGGCTATGGCTACACCTTC. This translates into CASDRGYGYTF. The rearrangement joins TRBV30 to TRBJ1-2; possibly TRBD1 for D (6 bases). Trimming removed 7 bases from V and 4 bases from J, with 10 bases in between. The germline V gene has CDR1 GTSNPN and CDR2 SVGIG (reference sequence). This CDR3 comprises 11 residues.

This chain joins TRBV21-1 and TRBJ1-4; the D call TRBD1 from the table was never checked on the DNA. TRBV21-1 is a known pseudogene. CDR3 length: 14 amino acids. The CDR3 region is CASSQTGEGEKLFF. Written as DNA, the CDR3 is TGTGCCAGCAGTCAGACAGGGGAGGGTGAAAAACTGTTTTTT.

This clonotype turned up a few times. This rearrangement joins TRBV6-5 to TRBJ2-7; 8 nucleotides agree with TRBD1. V gave up 5 bases and J gave up 5 bases; unmatched junction bases: 2. This CDR3 region has 12 residues. Germline CDR1 reads MNHEY; CDR2 reads SVGAGI. The CDR3 protein is CASSPDRDEQYF. DNA for the CDR3: TGTGCCAGCAGTCCGGACAGGGACGAGCAGTACTTC.

The chain couples TRBV11-2 to TRBJ2-2; 7 nucleotides align to TRBD2. The CDR3 totals 16 residues. V was clipped by 2 bases and J by 5 bases; unmatched bases: 8. The germline gives CDR1 SGHAT, CDR2 FQNNGV. CDR3 sequence (DNA): TGTGCCAGCAGCTTATATAGGACTAGGTATACCGGGGAGCTGTTTTTT. This codes for CASSLYRTRYTGELFF.

The V call is TRBV19, the J call TRBJ1-6, with 7 bases fitting TRBD1. Germline CDR1 is LNHDA and CDR2 is SQIVND (reference sequence). V trimming: 6 bases; J trimming: 14 bases; junction bases outside the gene matches: 13. The CDR3 loop spans 14 amino acids. DNA for the CDR3: TGTGCCAGTAGCATGGGACAGCCAAAGGGGGCCCTCCACTTT. This encodes CASSMGQPKGALHF.

The chain recombines TRBV7-8 with TRBJ2-1; 14 bases are a match to TRBD2. Trimming took 4 bases from V and 7 from J; bases not matched to a gene: 3. Looked up from germline, CDR1 is SGHVS and CDR2 is FQNEAQ. This CDR3 spans 15 amino acids. The chain's CDR3 is CASSSTSGRVNEQFF. DNA of the CDR3: TGTGCCAGCAGCTCGACTAGCGGGAGGGTGAATGAGCAGTTCTTC. Complete variable domain (other parts from reference TRBV7-8 and TRBJ2-1): GAGVSQSPRYKVAKRGQDVALRCDPISGHVSLFWYQQALGQGPEFLTYFQNEAQLDKSGLPSDRFFAERPEGSVSTLKIQRTQQEDSAVYLCASSSTSGRVNEQFFGPGTRLTVL.

This clonotype has more than one count but fewer than ten. The chain carries TRBV27 and TRBJ2-7; 12 bases line up with TRBD2. V lost 5 bases to trimming and J lost 3 bases; unmatched junction nucleotides: 14. The CDR3 contains 18 residues. The germline V gene has CDR1 MNHEY and CDR2 SMNVEV (reference sequence). As DNA, the CDR3 is TGTGCCAGCAGTCTTCCCCCCTCACTAGCGGGGGGCCACTACGAGCAGTACTTC. Its translation is CASSLPPSLAGGHYEQYF.

A few counts support this clonotype. The gene calls are TRBV28 and TRBJ2-7; the match to TRBD1 covers 8 bases. V gave up 6 bases and J gave up 3 bases; unmatched junction bases: 7. Germline CDR1 is MDHEN and CDR2 is SYDVKM. There are 14 residues in the CDR3. The CDR3 protein is CASRPPRGLYEQYF. The CDR3 nucleotides read TGTGCCAGCAGACCTCCCAGGGGGCTCTACGAGCAGTACTTC.

This clonotype showed up just a few times. This chain uses TRBV7-9 with TRBJ2-5, with D unclear. With the DNA end fitting TRBJ2-7 better, the J assignment may be wrong. Germline-derived CDR1 and CDR2 are SEHNR and FQNEAQ (reference sequence). CDR3 length: 13 amino acids. This CDR3 reads CASSMGSPSEQYF. DNA of the CDR3: TGTGCCAGCTCCATGGGGTCCCCCTCCGAGCAGTACTTC.

This clonotype was detected only a few times. A much larger clonotype is one base distant, so this may be a read error. The chain has TRBV6-1 and TRBJ2-5, with a tentative D call TRBD1 (5 bases). CDR1 and CDR2 from the germline V gene are MNHNS and SASEGT. V was pared by 4 bases and J by 1 base, with 7 bases between. There are 13 residues in the CDR3. The CDR3 loop reads CASSVTAQETQYF. The DNA for the CDR3 is TGTGCCAGCAGTGTGACAGCCCAAGAGACCCAGTACTTC.

The V and J genes are TRBV18 and TRBJ2-5; D remains ambiguous. The CDR3 runs 16 residues. The germline V gene encodes CDR1 KGHSH and CDR2 LQKENI. The V end lost 3 bases, the J end lost 2 bases, and 16 bases lay between the germline ends. In nucleotides, the CDR3 is TGTGCCAGCTCACCCCTTCACGAAGAGGTTCAAGAGACCCAGTACTTC. Protein sequence: CASSPLHEEVQETQYF.

The sample holds a few counts of this clonotype. V and J are TRBV10-3 and TRBJ2-1; D not certain. The V and J ends lost 10 bases and 8 bases respectively, with 12 bases between them. The CDR3 length is 11 residues. Germline lookup yields CDR1 ENHRY and CDR2 SYGVKD. CDR3 nucleotides: TGTGCCACCTTGACCAGTGATGAGCAGTTCTTC. It translates to CATLTSDEQFF.

The rearrangement joins TRBV12-5 to TRBJ2-5; maybe TRBD2 (5 bases). The V and J ends lost 5 bases and 11 bases respectively, with 15 bases between them. CDR1 LGHNT and CDR2 FRNRAP come from the germline V gene. The CDR3 sequence is 12 residues long. The CDR3 here is CASGQDFSGQYF. The DNA of the CDR3 is TGTGCTAGTGGTCAGGACTTTTCTGGGCAGTACTTC.

This clonotype has only a few counts. The chain links TRBV7-3 to TRBJ2-3; TRBD2 agrees at 15 bases. The CDR3 sequence is 21 residues long. Germline-derived CDR1 and CDR2 are SGHTA and FQGTGA. V trimming: 5 bases; J trimming: 3 bases; junction bases outside the gene matches: 18. The CDR3: CASSAKWTSGGALLSTDTQYF. In DNA form, the CDR3 reads TGTGCCAGCAGCGCGAAATGGACTAGCGGGGGGGCTTTGTTGAGTACAGATACGCAGTATTTT.